This TCR beta chain was documented in a study of CD8+CD57+ T cells in acquired aplastic anemia. Study-wide background: Quantities of DNA derived from sorted CD4+ and CD8+ cells averaged around 3 ug.

Previously, flow cytometry had revealed CD8+CD57+ cell expansion in the patients chosen for sequencing. The diagnosis in all patients was severe acquired aplastic anemia. This clonotype was seen many times. The template for TCR beta VDJ and CDR3 sequence profiling was genomic DNA. TCRdb used MiXCR to reprocess the reads, holding one entry per CDR3 protein. This sample has 150,000 to 200,000 distinct CDR3 sequences, with less than 50% found just once. Sequenced sample: sorted CD4+, CD8+, or CD8+CD57+ T cells (not recorded which) from PBMCs. The clonotype was recovered from a human donor with aplastic anemia.

Here the CDR3 reads CASSPDRTYGYTF. CDR3 DNA: TGTGCCAGCAGTCCGGACAGGACCTATGGCTACACCTTC. The J gene is TRBJ1-2, the V gene TRBV7-2, with TRBD1 identical over 7 bases. Trimming took 6 bases from V and 4 from J; bases not matched to a gene: 5. This CDR3 is 13 amino acids long. The germline V gene encodes CDR1 SGHTA and CDR2 FQGNSA.